These 25 T cell receptor beta chains originate from one sample sequenced in a study of cytomegalovirus exposure and HLA in healthy donors (dated by TCRdb to about 2017). Library creation used the immunoSEQ multiplex PCR assay. The multiplex PCR relied on a mix of 60 forward primers for TCR Vbeta segments and 13 reverse primers for TCR Jbeta segments. TCRdb's version of the immuneACCESS table is confined to in-frame rearrangements and falls short of the full clone set. An unresolved V gene accounts for under half of the shortfall where checked; the remainder is of unknown origin. The sample table contains approximately 27,000 clones; only one count was recorded for less than 70% of them. The ten most abundant clones make up more than 40% of the sample. Material for sequencing was PBMCs. Every receptor here comes from a male donor in good health and CMV-seropositive.

This clone was counted once. The chain is built from TRBV2 and TRBJ1-1, with D perhaps TRBD1 (5 bases). From germline, CDR1 is SNHLY and CDR2 FYNNEI. The length of the CDR3 is 13 residues. Trimming removed 2 bases from V and 8 bases from J, with 12 bases in between. CDR3 region: CASSERVDKEAFF. The CDR3 region has the DNA TGTGCCAGCAGTGAACGTGTGGACAAAGAAGCTTTCTTT. Complete variable domain (other parts from reference TRBV2 and TRBJ1-1): EPEVTQTPSHQVTQMGQEVILRCVPISNHLYFYWYRQILGQKVEFLVSFYNNEISEKSEIFDDQFSVERPDGSNFTLKIRSTKLEDSAMYFCASSERVDKEAFFGQGTRLTVV.

The rearrangement links TRBV5-4 to TRBJ2-4; 7 nucleotides agree with TRBD1. CDR3 size: 15 residues. With V trimmed by 0 bases and J by 9 bases, 9 bases remained unmatched. The germline gives CDR1 SGHNT, CDR2 YYREEE (reference sequence). The CDR3 loop is CASSLGVDRSVIQYF. DNA for the CDR3: TGTGCCAGCAGCTTGGGGGTGGACAGGAGTGTCATTCAGTACTTC.

V and J are TRBV25-1 and TRBJ1-3; D gene ambiguous. In germline, CDR1 is MGHDK, CDR2 SYGVNS. V dropped 3 bases and J dropped 0 bases, with 6 bases sitting between them. The CDR3 loop spans 14 amino acids. CDR3 DNA sequence: TGTGCCAGCAGTGAGTCGGGCTCTGGAAACACCATATATTTT. Its translation is CASSESGSGNTIYF.

Comments on this clone: At the DNA level, this CDR3 is encoded by other sequences in the same sample as well. V gene TRBV6-4 combines with J gene TRBJ1-2; TRBD1 is a possible D gene (5 bases). Per the germline V gene, CDR1 is MRHNA and CDR2 is SNTAGT. The CDR3 is 14 residues long. Trimming took off 3 bases at V and 5 bases at J, with 13 bases between the two ends. Here the CDR3 DNA reads TGTGCCAGCAGTGATCGAGGGGAGGGATATGGCTACACCTTC. Amino acid sequence: CASSDRGEGYGYTF.

The J gene is TRBJ2-2, the V gene TRBV5-6; 13 nucleotides match TRBD2. Germline-derived CDR1 and CDR2 are SGHDT and YYEEEE. V lost 1 base, J lost 3 bases, and 6 bases stayed unmatched. This CDR3 is built from 18 residues. The CDR3, as DNA: TGTGCCAGCAGCTTGAGGACTAGCGGGAGTTGGGACACCGGGGAGCTGTTTTTT. Translation gives CASSLRTSGSWDTGELFF.

In its sample, this clone was seen once. Germline is not matched at one junction end, which may reflect a read error. The rearrangement links TRBV4-2 to TRBJ2-1, with D perhaps TRBD2 (6 bases). The CDR3 loop spans 17 amino acids. CDR1 LGHNA and CDR2 YNFKEQ come from the germline V gene. CDR3 DNA sequence: TGTGTCAGCAGCCAAGATCCCCCTAGCGAGGCCTACAATGAGCAGTTCTTC. Its translation is CVSSQDPPSEAYNEQFF.

This clone has only one observation. The rearrangement joins TRBV15 to TRBJ2-3, with D perhaps TRBD2 (5 bases). The germline V gene has CDR1 LNHNV and CDR2 YYDKDF (reference sequence). Trimming took 8 bases from V and 2 from J, leaving 11 bases between them. CDR3 length: 13 amino acids. CDR3 sequence: CATSPGNTDTQYF. CDR3 coding DNA: TGTGCCACCTCGCCGGGGAACACAGATACGCAGTATTTT.

This sequence joins TRBV5-1 and TRBJ2-5; D perhaps matches TRBD1 (5 bases). The J call could be wrong; TRBJ2-7 is a better fit for the DNA end. Per the germline V gene, CDR1 is SGHRS and CDR2 is YFSETQ. The CDR3 consists of 14 residues. DNA of the CDR3: TGCGCCAGCAGCTTGGCCCAGGGTCCCTACGAGCAGTACTTC. Translated: CASSLAQGPYEQYF.

In its sample, this clone was seen a few times. The V gene is TRBV7-9, the J gene TRBJ1-2; tentative D call: TRBD1 (6 bases). Germline V gives CDR1 SEHNR, CDR2 FQNEAQ (reference sequence). V lost 7 bases to trimming and J lost 8 bases, with 17 bases between them. The CDR3 has 13 residues. Written as DNA, the CDR3 is TGTGCCAGCAACCAAGACAGGTCGGGCGGCTACACCTTC. Translating it yields CASNQDRSGGYTF.

V gene TRBV6-1 combines with J gene TRBJ1-5; possible D gene TRBD1, 5 bases. The CDR3 is 15 residues long. The germline V and J ends were trimmed by 2 bases and 7 bases, with 15 bases remaining between them. CDR1 and CDR2 from the germline V gene are MNHNS and SASEGT. DNA of the CDR3: TGTGCCAGCAGTGAATCGGGGGGTCGGGGACAGCCCCAGCATTTT. This codes for CASSESGGRGQPQHF.

The chain has TRBV29-1 and TRBJ1-1, with D uncertain. CDR3 length: 13 residues. CDR1 and CDR2 from the germline V gene are SQVTM and ANQGSEA. Between the trimmed V and J ends, which lost 3 bases and 1 base, there was a span of 9 bases. The DNA for the CDR3 is TGCAGCGTTGATTTGGGCAAGAACACTGAAGCTTTCTTT. Translated: CSVDLGKNTEAFF.

The J gene is TRBJ1-2, the V gene TRBV6-1; maybe TRBD1 (6 bases). CDR3 length: 14 amino acids. CDR1 and CDR2 (germline): MNHNS, SASEGT. Deletions cut 3 bases from V and 3 bases from J, with 11 bases between. This chain's CDR3 is CASSDRGGDYGYTF. Written as DNA, the CDR3 is TGTGCCAGCAGTGACCGAGGGGGGGACTATGGCTACACCTTC.

The chain uses TRBV5-6 and TRBJ2-7, with D perhaps TRBD1 (6 bases). Germline CDR1 SGHDT, CDR2 YYEEEE. Trimming took 1 base from V and 0 from J, leaving 14 bases between them. The CDR3 is made up of 16 amino acids. For the CDR3, the DNA is TGTGCCAGCAGCTTGCTGGGACATAGGAGCTCCTACGAGCAGTACTTC. Protein sequence: CASSLLGHRSSYEQYF.

The chain links TRBV7-9 to TRBJ2-1; D is unresolved. Germline V gene sequence: CDR1 SEHNR, CDR2 FQNEAQ (reference sequence). Trimming shortened V by 1 base and J by 7 bases, and 11 bases separated the two germline ends. CDR3 length equals 14 residues. The CDR3 DNA reads as TGTGCCAGCAGCTTAGAACTCTCTCGGAATGAGCAGTTCTTC. This sequence encodes CASSLELSRNEQFF.

The chain recombines TRBV27 with TRBJ1-1; TRBD1 aligns across 8 bases. This CDR3 is built from 14 residues. Germline CDR1 is MNHEY and CDR2 is SMNVEV (reference sequence). Trimming took 4 bases from V and 4 from J; bases not matched to a gene: 5. The CDR3 DNA reads TGTGCCAGCAGTTATTCAACAGGGGGCACTGAAGCTTTCTTT. Translated: CASSYSTGGTEAFF.

A remark on this clone: Additional DNA sequences in this sample encode the identical CDR3. This chain links TRBV6-1 with TRBJ1-2; perhaps TRBD1 as D (5 bases). The V gene lost 4 bases and the J gene lost 0 bases, with 12 bases spanning the gap. This CDR3 has 15 amino acids. Germline V gene lookup returns CDR1 MNHNS and CDR2 SASEGT. CDR3 nucleotide sequence: TGTGCCAGCAGTGCGGCGACAGTAGCTAACTATGGCTACACCTTC. It specifies CASSAATVANYGYTF.

The chain couples TRBV19 to TRBJ1-6; 10 positions agree with TRBD1. The CDR3 runs 16 residues. Germline CDR1 and CDR2: LNHDA and SQIVND (reference sequence). V gave up 5 bases and J gave up 8 bases; unmatched junction bases: 9. CDR3 DNA: TGTGCCAGTAGTTCGGGCGGACAGGGGGGGTATTCACCCCTCCACTTT. Translation gives CASSSGGQGGYSPLHF.

CDR3 bases: TGTGCCAGCAGTTCCGGGACAGGGCCTGGGGCCAACGTCCTGACTTTC. It encodes CASSSGTGPGANVLTF. The chain is built from TRBV6-5 and TRBJ2-6, with 9 bases identical to TRBD1. The V gene's germline CDR1 is MNHEY and CDR2 SVGAGI. The CDR3 contains 16 residues. Germline trimming cut 4 bases from V and 2 bases from J; bases unmatched to any gene: 3.

This clone appeared a few times. The chain recombines TRBV5-6 with TRBJ2-2, with a possible D match to TRBD1 (6 bases). Germline-derived CDR1 and CDR2 are SGHDT and YYEEEE. The CDR3 covers 16 residues. Trimming left V 0 bases short and J 4 bases short, with 13 bases between. The CDR3 reads CASSLEPQGSTGELFF. In DNA, the CDR3 is TGTGCCAGCAGCTTGGAACCTCAGGGGAGCACCGGGGAGCTGTTTTTT. Supplemented by reference TRBV5-6 and TRBJ2-2, the full variable domain reads DAGVTQSPTHLIKTRGQQVTLRCSPKSGHDTVSWYQQALGQGPQFIFQYYEEEERQRGNFPDRFSGHQFPNYSSELNVNALLLGDSALYLCASSLEPQGSTGELFFGEGSRLTVL.

The table lists this clone with a count of one. The chain links TRBV28 to TRBJ2-7; D gene ambiguous. CDR1 is MDHEN, CDR2 SYDVKM, per germline. CDR3 size: 12 residues. Between the trimmed V and J ends, which lost 4 bases and 2 bases, there was a span of 6 bases. The CDR3 nucleotides are TGTGCCAGCAGTTCTCCCGCCTACGAGCAGTACTTC. It codes for CASSSPAYEQYF.

This clone was seen a handful of times. The V and J genes are TRBV30 and TRBJ2-7; D perhaps matches TRBD1 (8 bases). Germline loops: CDR1 GTSNPN, CDR2 SVGIG (reference sequence). The V and J ends lost 3 bases and 3 bases respectively, with 21 bases between them. The CDR3 has 16 residues. Here the CDR3 DNA reads TGTGCCTGGAGGCCGAGAGCTACAGGGGGGGACTACGAGCAGTACTTC. Translation: CAWRPRATGGDYEQYF.

Of note for this clone: One junction end does not reproduce the germline sequence, and a read error may be involved. The CDR3 DNA reads TGTGCTAGCAGCTTTACAGTGAACACTGAAGCTTTCTTT. Protein product: CASSFTVNTEAFF. The V gene is TRBV7-2, the J gene TRBJ1-1; D remains unclear. Germline V lookup: CDR1 SGHTA, CDR2 FQGNSA. This CDR3 region has 13 residues.

This clone was picked up one time. V is TRBV2 and J is TRBJ1-1; the D gene is possibly TRBD1 (5 bases). With 8 bases removed from V and 6 bases from J, the gap between germline ends came to 16 bases. CDR3 length: 13 residues. CDR1 and CDR2 from the germline V gene are SNHLY and FYNNEI. The CDR3 nucleotides read TGTGCCAGCCCAGGGAGGGATTCCTCTGAAGCTTTCTTT. Amino acid sequence: CASPGRDSSEAFF.

V gene TRBV30 combines with J gene TRBJ2-7; D is possibly TRBD1 (6 bases). There are 13 residues in the CDR3. V lost 3 bases, J lost 1 base, and 10 bases lay in between. CDR1 GTSNPN and CDR2 SVGIG come from the germline V gene (reference sequence). CDR3 nucleotide sequence: TGTGCCTGGAGCCGGGACAATTCCTACGAGCAGTACTTC. As protein: CAWSRDNSYEQYF.

V is TRBV28 and J is TRBJ1-2, with D unresolved. Germline V gene sequence: CDR1 MDHEN, CDR2 SYDVKM. CDR3 size: 13 residues. Trimming took 3 bases from V and 2 from J, leaving 7 bases between them. The CDR3 sequence is CASSLKPNYGYTF. As DNA, the CDR3 is TGTGCCAGCAGTTTGAAGCCAAACTATGGCTACACCTTC.